Shown below are 24 T cell receptor beta chains from a single sample sequenced in a study of blood T cell repertoires in COVID-19. TCRdb keeps only in-frame clones here, not all; method: immunoSEQ multiplex PCR. This sample has more than 95,000 clones, with 75% to 90% found just once. Sample: peripheral blood. Every receptor here comes from a man aged 25-40 years with acute or convalescent COVID-19.

J is TRBJ2-2 and V is TRBV11-2, with D possibly matching TRBD2 (6 bases). Germline V gene data show CDR1 as SGHAT and CDR2 as FQNNGV. The CDR3 extends over 14 amino acids. The germline V and J ends were trimmed by 4 bases and 4 bases, with 10 bases remaining between them. As DNA, the CDR3 is TGTGCCAGCAGCTCCCCCGGGGGCACCGGGGAGCTGTTTTTT. This translates into CASSSPGGTGELFF. Supplemented by reference TRBV11-2 and TRBJ2-2, the full variable domain reads EAGVAQSPRYKIIEKRQSVAFWCNPISGHATLYWYQQILGQGPKLLIQFQNNGVVDDSQLPKDRFSAERLKGVDSTLKIQPAKLEDSAVYLCASSSPGGTGELFFGEGSRLTVL.

To note about this clone: At one end, the junction sequence differs from germline, possibly due to a read error. The chain carries TRBV25-1 and TRBJ2-1; TRBD1 matches 7 bases. In germline, CDR1 is MGHDK, CDR2 SYGVNS. The CDR3 extends over 10 amino acids. In DNA form, the CDR3 reads TGTGCCAGCAGTAGGGGGCAAGTGGTCTTC. This gives the protein CASSRGQVVF.

V usage is TRBV30 and J usage is TRBJ2-1; 7 bases match TRBD1. CDR3 length: 14 residues. The germline gives CDR1 GTSNPN, CDR2 SVGIG (reference sequence). The J segment lost 1 base and the V segment lost 2 bases, leaving 2 bases of the junction unmatched. The CDR3 here is CAWSRDRSYNEQFF. CDR3 sequence (DNA): TGTGCCTGGAGTCGGGACAGATCCTACAATGAGCAGTTCTTC.

This clone was found once. This sequence joins TRBV19 and TRBJ1-2; the D gene is possibly TRBD1 (6 bases). Per the germline V gene, CDR1 is LNHDA and CDR2 is SQIVND (reference sequence). This CDR3 has 14 amino acids. Between the trimmed V and J ends, which lost 1 base and 2 bases, there was a span of 8 bases. The DNA for the CDR3 is TGTGCCAGTAGTATAGGCACAGGGAACTATGGCTACACCTTC. Translated, it gives CASSIGTGNYGYTF.

The chain links TRBV7-3 to TRBJ2-1; TRBD2 matches at 9 bases. Germline V gives CDR1 SGHTA, CDR2 FQGTGA. The trim removed 3 bases at V and 6 bases at J, leaving 6 bases unmatched. The CDR3 totals 15 residues. The CDR3 spells CASSLSAGGINEQFF. CDR3 coding DNA: TGTGCCAGCAGCTTGTCAGCGGGGGGTATCAATGAGCAGTTCTTC. Full variable domain (outside the CDR3, taken from reference TRBV7-3 and TRBJ2-1): GAGVSQTPSNKVTEKGKYVELRCDPISGHTALYWYRQSLGQGPEFLIYFQGTGAADDSGLPNDRFFAVRPEGSVSTLKIQRTERGDSAVYLCASSLSAGGINEQFFGPGTRLTVL.

DNA of the CDR3: TGTGCCAGCGATGCTAGCGGGGCGGCCACCGGGGAGCTGTTTTTT. Its translation is CASDASGAATGELFF. The chain combines TRBV6-5 with TRBJ2-2; 9 nucleotides line up with TRBD2. The CDR3 contains 15 residues. The V and J ends lost 8 bases and 4 bases, in that order; junction bases with no gene match: 8. In germline, CDR1 is MNHEY, CDR2 SVGAGI.

This clone was counted between two and nine times. V and J are TRBV11-2 and TRBJ1-1, with 7 bases fitting TRBD1. Germline CDR1 and CDR2: SGHAT and FQNNGV. Unmatched junction bases numbered 9, after V lost 4 bases and J lost 1 base. This CDR3 comprises 16 residues. CDR3 residues: CASSSGQAYGNTEAFF. The DNA of the CDR3 is TGTGCCAGCAGCTCCGGACAGGCATACGGGAACACTGAAGCTTTCTTT. Together with reference TRBV11-2 and TRBJ1-1, the CDR3 gives the full variable domain: EAGVAQSPRYKIIEKRQSVAFWCNPISGHATLYWYQQILGQGPKLLIQFQNNGVVDDSQLPKDRFSAERLKGVDSTLKIQPAKLEDSAVYLCASSSGQAYGNTEAFFGQGTRLTVV.

The chain has TRBV13 and TRBJ1-1; D gene unclear. The CDR3 sequence is 11 residues long. Germline CDR1 is PRHDT and CDR2 is FYEKMQ (reference sequence). Trimming pared 5 bases from V and 11 bases from J, leaving 12 bases between. Here the CDR3 reads CASSLRSRAFF. As DNA, the CDR3 is TGTGCCAGCAGCCTAAGGAGTAGGGCTTTCTTT. The variable domain in full, with the rest retrieved from reference TRBV13 and TRBJ1-1, is AAGVIQSPRHLIKEKRETATLKCYPIPRHDTVYWYQQGPGQDPQFLISFYEKMQSDKGSIPDRFSAQQFSDYHSELNMSSLELGDSALYFCASSLRSRAFFGQGTRLTVV.

This sequence joins TRBV7-9 and TRBJ1-1; D might be TRBD1 (5 bases). CDR3 length equals 12 residues. V was clipped by 5 bases and J by 7 bases, with 11 bases between them. Germline CDR1 is SEHNR and CDR2 is FQNEAQ (reference sequence). The CDR3 sequence is CASSKDTLEAFF. CDR3 sequence (DNA): TGTGCCAGCAGCAAGGACACCCTTGAAGCTTTCTTT.

This chain joins TRBV9 and TRBJ1-6, with D possibly matching TRBD1 (6 bases). V was pared by 0 bases and J by 6 bases, with 10 bases between. This CDR3 region has 15 residues. Looked up from germline, CDR1 is SGDLS and CDR2 is YYNGEE. The CDR3 sequence is CASSVESGVNSPLHF. Written as DNA, the CDR3 is TGTGCCAGCAGCGTAGAGTCAGGGGTTAATTCACCCCTCCACTTT.

The rearrangement links TRBV12-3 or TRBV12-4 to TRBJ1-3; D is unclear. V lost 5 bases and J 5 bases, leaving 10 bases between the germline ends. This CDR3 has 13 amino acids. The CDR3 DNA is TGTGCCAGCAGTCGGGGTAAACGAAACACCATATATTTT. Translation: CASSRGKRNTIYF.

The CDR3 reads CASREQNTEAFF. CDR3 bases: TGTGCCAGTAGAGAGCAGAACACTGAAGCTTTCTTT. The chain joins TRBV19 to TRBJ1-1; unclear D gene. V shed 6 bases and J shed 1 base, with 6 bases lying between them. The CDR3 is 12 residues long. Per the germline V gene, CDR1 is LNHDA and CDR2 is SQIVND (reference sequence). The full variable domain, in which reference TRBV19 and TRBJ1-1 provide the parts outside the CDR3, is DGGITQSPKYLFRKEGQNVTLSCEQNLNHDAMYWYRQDPGQGLRLIYYSQIVNDFQKGDIAEGYSVSREKKESFPLTVTSAQKNPTAFYLCASREQNTEAFFGQGTRLTVV.

J is TRBJ2-3 and V is TRBV9, with a tentative D call TRBD1 (6 bases). Trimming cost V 1 base and J 0 bases, with 12 bases left between them. CDR3 size: 16 residues. CDR1 is SGDLS, CDR2 YYNGEE, per germline. CDR3 in DNA: TGTGCCAGCAGCGTAAGACAGGAGGTTAGCACAGATACGCAGTATTTT. It is translated as CASSVRQEVSTDTQYF.

In nucleotides, the CDR3 is TGTGCCAGCAACTCAGGGCTATACACCGGGGAGCTGTTTTTT. Protein product: CASNSGLYTGELFF. The rearrangement uses TRBV27 and TRBJ2-2, with D possibly being TRBD1 (5 bases). V lost 7 bases and J 3 bases, leaving 12 bases between the germline ends. The CDR3 contains 14 residues. CDR1 and CDR2 from the germline V gene are MNHEY and SMNVEV (reference sequence).

The chain carries TRBV6-1 and TRBJ2-5, with a possible D match to TRBD2 (6 bases). Trimming removed 3 bases from V and 4 bases from J, with 18 bases in between. The CDR3 has 16 amino acids. CDR1 is MNHNS and CDR2 is SASEGT in the germline V gene. The CDR3 region is CASSDVGLATRETQYF. The CDR3, as DNA: TGTGCCAGCAGTGATGTTGGGCTAGCGACAAGAGAGACCCAGTACTTC.

The V and J genes are TRBV5-6 and TRBJ1-1, with a weak D call TRBD1 (6 bases). The V end was cut by 2 bases, the J end by 5 bases, with 10 bases between. Germline loops: CDR1 SGHDT, CDR2 YYEEEE. The CDR3 has 13 residues. The CDR3 spells CASSLRQGTEAFF. For the CDR3, the DNA is TGTGCCAGCAGCTTAAGGCAGGGGACTGAAGCTTTCTTT. The full variable domain, in which reference TRBV5-6 and TRBJ1-1 provide the parts outside the CDR3, is DAGVTQSPTHLIKTRGQQVTLRCSPKSGHDTVSWYQQALGQGPQFIFQYYEEEERQRGNFPDRFSGHQFPNYSSELNVNALLLGDSALYLCASSLRQGTEAFFGQGTRLTVV.

This clone was seen just once. This chain connects TRBV13 to TRBJ2-1, with 14 bases fitting TRBD2. The CDR3 sequence is 15 residues long. Germline lookup yields CDR1 PRHDT and CDR2 FYEKMQ (reference sequence). The trim removed 6 bases at V and 8 bases at J, leaving 6 bases unmatched. The CDR3 sequence: CASRRLAGGTDEQFF. In DNA, the CDR3 is TGTGCCAGCAGGCGACTAGCGGGGGGGACGGATGAGCAGTTCTTC.

This clone has only a few counts. The V gene is TRBV23-1, the J gene TRBJ1-2; maybe TRBD1 (6 bases). TRBV23-1 is filed as an ORF, its function uncertain. Trimming left V 11 bases short and J 8 bases short, with 24 bases between. CDR3 length equals 14 residues. CDR3: CAPSMEQGRLGYTF. The CDR3 bases are TGCGCCCCGTCCATGGAACAGGGAAGATTAGGCTACACCTTC.

Relative to its sample, this clone is medium-sized. The V and J genes are TRBV5-6 and TRBJ2-7; the D gene is possibly TRBD2 (6 bases). There are 15 residues in the CDR3. Germline-derived CDR1 and CDR2 are SGHDT and YYEEEE. With 3 bases removed from V and 2 bases from J, the gap between germline ends came to 15 bases. The DNA for the CDR3 is TGTGCCAGCAGCTATGGGACTCTATCTACCTACGAGCAGTACGTC. It codes for CASSYGTLSTYEQYV.

The gene calls are TRBV14 and TRBJ1-2, with 7 bases identical to TRBD1. V lost 4 bases to trimming and J lost 1 base; unmatched junction nucleotides: 9. Germline values: CDR1 SGHDN, CDR2 FVKESK. The CDR3 loop spans 16 amino acids. The CDR3 DNA is TGTGCCAGCAGCCCCGGACAGGACAGAAATAACTATGGCTACACCTTC. It yields the protein CASSPGQDRNNYGYTF.

The chain combines TRBV4-3 with TRBJ2-1, with 10 nucleotides matching TRBD2. V shed 5 bases, J shed 10 bases, and the junction held 8 bases outside the gene matches. CDR1 is LGHNA and CDR2 is YSLEER in the germline V gene. The CDR3 spans 14 residues. In DNA form, the CDR3 reads TGCGCCAGCAGCAGTACTAGCGGGGTAGGAGAGCAGTTCTTC. This gives the protein CASSSTSGVGEQFF.

CDR3 protein: CASSQVVAGGPVGEQFF. For the CDR3, the DNA is TGCGCCAGCAGCCAAGTGGTAGCGGGGGGGCCGGTAGGAGAGCAGTTCTTC. The genes are TRBV4-1 and TRBJ2-1; TRBD2 agrees at 11 bases. CDR1 MGHRA and CDR2 YSYEKL come from the germline V gene. The J segment lost 10 bases and the V segment lost 1 base, leaving 12 bases of the junction unmatched. This CDR3 spans 17 amino acids.

The chain carries TRBV9 and TRBJ2-2, with D possibly being TRBD2 (6 bases). The V gene lost 2 bases and the J gene lost 7 bases, with 15 bases spanning the gap. The CDR3 is 15 residues long. Looked up from germline, CDR1 is SGDLS and CDR2 is YYNGEE. The chain's CDR3 is CASSVRDSWGGELFF. In DNA, the CDR3 is TGTGCCAGCAGCGTCCGGGACTCCTGGGGCGGGGAGCTGTTTTTT.

The rearrangement uses TRBV10-3 and TRBJ1-3; 7 positions match TRBD1. This CDR3 contains 16 residues. Germline values: CDR1 ENHRY, CDR2 SYGVKD. Losses at the gene ends were 4 bases for V and 2 bases for J; bases not matched to a gene: 8. The CDR3 coding sequence is TGTGCCATCAGTGCCCTGGACAGGTCTACTGGAAACACCATATATTTT. Its protein product is CAISALDRSTGNTIYF.